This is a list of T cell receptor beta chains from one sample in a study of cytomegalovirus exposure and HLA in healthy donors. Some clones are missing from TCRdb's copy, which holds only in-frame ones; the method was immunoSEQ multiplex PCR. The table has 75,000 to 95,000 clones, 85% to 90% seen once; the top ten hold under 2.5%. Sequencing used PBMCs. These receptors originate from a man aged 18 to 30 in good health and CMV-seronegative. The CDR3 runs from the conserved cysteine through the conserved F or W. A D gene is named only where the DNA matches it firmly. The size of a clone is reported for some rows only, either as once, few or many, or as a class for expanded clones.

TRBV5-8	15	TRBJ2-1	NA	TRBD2	TGTGCCAGCATAGGTCTAGCGGGAGTGGTTGGTGAGCAGTTCTTC	CASIGLAGVVGEQFF
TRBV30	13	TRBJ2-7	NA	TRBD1	TGTGCCTGGAGCCGGGACAGGGGCGACGAGCAGTACTTC	CAWSRDRGDEQYF
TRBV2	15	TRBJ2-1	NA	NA	TGTGCCAGCAGCCCTGTCGGGGCGGGGAACAATGAGCAGTTCTTC	CASSPVGAGNNEQFF
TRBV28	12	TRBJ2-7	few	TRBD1	TGTGCCAGCAGGACAGGGGTCTACGAGCAGTACTTC	CASRTGVYEQYF
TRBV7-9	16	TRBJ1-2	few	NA	TGTGCCAGCAGCTTACTGGCGAGAGCGGATTTTGGTAGCTACACCTTC	CASSLLARADFGSYTF
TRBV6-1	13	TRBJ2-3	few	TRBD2	TGTGCCAGCCGACTAGCGGTTACAGATACGCAGTATTTT	CASRLAVTDTQYF
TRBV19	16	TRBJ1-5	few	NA	TGTGCCAGTAGCCCCACGGGTGGCAGGGTCGGCCAGCCCCAGCATTTT	CASSPTGGRVGQPQHF
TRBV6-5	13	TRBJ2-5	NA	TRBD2	TGTGCCAGCAGCCGAGCGGGGGGGGAGACCCAGTACTTC	CASSRAGGETQYF
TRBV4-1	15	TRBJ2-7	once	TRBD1	TGCGCCAGCAGCCCCCTTCGGACAGGGGGCTACGAGCAGTACTTC	CASSPLRTGGYEQYF
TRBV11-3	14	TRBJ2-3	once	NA	TGTGCCAGCAGCTTAGCCGGGGGCACAGATACGCAGTATTTT	CASSLAGGTDTQYF
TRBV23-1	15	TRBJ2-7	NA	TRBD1	TGCGCCAGCAGTCAATGGGACAGGAGCTCCTACGAGCAGTACTTC	CASSQWDRSSYEQYF
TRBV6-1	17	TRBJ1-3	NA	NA	TGTGCCAGCAGTGCCGCAGGGGCTCGGCGTGTAGGAAACACCATATATTTT	CASSAAGARRVGNTIYF
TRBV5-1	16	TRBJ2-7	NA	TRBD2	TGCGCCAGCAGCTTGGTCCCGGGACTAGCGGGAGACGAGCAGTACTTC	CASSLVPGLAGDEQYF
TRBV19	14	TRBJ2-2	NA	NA	TGTGCCAGTAGTAACAGGGCGAACACCGGGGAGCTGTTTTTT	CASSNRANTGELFF